The 19 T cell receptor beta chains below come from one sample, sequenced in a study of response to subunit inactivated influenza vaccine. Using its own MiXCR run on the RT-PCR reads, TCRdb lists one record per CDR3 protein. The sample has 700,000 to 900,000 distinct CDR3 sequences, 21% seen once; the top ten hold approximately 10%. Sequenced material: PBMCs from blood, taken roughly 5 days after vaccination. The receptor source for this set is a man aged 50-59 years who received an inactivated influenza vaccine.

This clonotype was observed a few times. The chain has TRBV4-3 and TRBJ1-6, with 7 bases lining up with TRBD1. Trimming at V came to 6 bases and at J to 6 bases, leaving 5 bases not matched to a gene. The CDR3 runs to 14 residues. CDR1 LGHNA and CDR2 YSLEER come from the germline V gene. CDR3 nucleotide sequence: TGCGCCAGCAGATACAGGGGTAGTAATTCACCCCTCCACTTT. Its protein is CASRYRGSNSPLHF.

The J gene is TRBJ1-2, the V gene TRBV11-1; D is uncertain. Trimming shortened V by 5 bases and J by 8 bases, and 9 bases separated the two germline ends. CDR3 length: 11 residues. From germline, CDR1 is SGHAT and CDR2 FQDESV (reference sequence). The CDR3 here is CASSGGKGYTF. In DNA form, the CDR3 reads TGTGCCAGCAGCGGAGGGAAAGGCTACACCTTC.

This clonotype was seen a handful of times. The V call is TRBV5-4, the J call TRBJ2-6; D is perhaps TRBD1 (5 bases). Trimming left V 0 bases short and J 0 bases short, with 13 bases between. CDR3 length: 18 residues. CDR1 and CDR2 from the germline V gene are SGHNT and YYREEE (reference sequence). CDR3 residues: CASSLGRVGFSGANVLTF. CDR3 nucleotide sequence: TGTGCCAGCAGCTTGGGCAGGGTAGGGTTCTCTGGGGCCAACGTCCTGACTTTC.

The CDR3 here is CASTPVRDRDYVLTF. CDR3 DNA sequence: TGTGCCAGCACTCCCGTCAGGGACAGGGATTACGTCCTGACTTTC. The chain links TRBV6-1 to TRBJ2-6; 9 bases are a match to TRBD1. Germline assignment: CDR1 MNHNS and CDR2 SASEGT. V lost 7 bases and J lost 11; bases outside the gene matches: 12. There are 15 residues in the CDR3.

This clonotype was observed at least ten times. The chain carries TRBV5-1 and TRBJ1-6; D ambiguous. The CDR3 contains 16 residues. Germline V lookup: CDR1 SGHRS, CDR2 YFSETQ. V lost 0 bases to trimming and J lost 7 bases, with 14 bases between them. The CDR3, as DNA: TGCGCCAGCAGCTTGGAGCCGGACGGAGCGAATTCACCCCTCCACTTT. Its translation is CASSLEPDGANSPLHF.

The genes are TRBV2 and TRBJ2-4, with D hard to call. Germline loops: CDR1 SNHLY, CDR2 FYNNEI. Trimming shortened V by 4 bases and J by 0 bases, and 7 bases separated the two germline ends. The CDR3 loop spans 14 amino acids. The CDR3 DNA reads TGTGCCAGCAGTGTCGATTTAGCCAAAAACATTCAGTACTTC. Translating gives CASSVDLAKNIQYF.

CDR3 bases: TGTGCCAGCAGTCCCTGGACTAGCGGGAGACCCCACGAGCAGTACTTC. This sequence encodes CASSPWTSGRPHEQYF. This sequence joins TRBV12-3 or TRBV12-4 and TRBJ2-7; TRBD2 agrees at 13 bases. This CDR3 is built from 16 residues. The V and J ends lost 5 bases and 5 bases, in that order; junction bases with no gene match: 9.

There are a few counts of this clonotype. V and J are TRBV6-2 or TRBV6-3 and TRBJ1-1; TRBD1 matches 9 bases. V gave up 6 bases and J gave up 6 bases; unmatched junction bases: 8. This CDR3 has 14 residues. Germline CDR1 is MNHEY and CDR2 is SVGEGT. CDR3 coding DNA: TGTGCCAGCAGCCAACCGGGACAGGGTGCTGAAGCTTTCTTT. Its protein is CASSQPGQGAEAFF.

This clonotype appeared a single time. The chain carries TRBV19 and TRBJ1-5; D perhaps matches TRBD1 (6 bases). The CDR3 contains 12 residues. Germline CDR1 is LNHDA and CDR2 is SQIVND (reference sequence). Trimming pared 7 bases from V and 7 bases from J, leaving 11 bases between. CDR3 sequence: CASNSDSQPQHF. The DNA of the CDR3 is TGTGCCAGTAACTCGGACAGCCAGCCCCAGCATTTT.

The rearrangement uses TRBV29-1 and TRBJ2-1, with 7 bases fitting TRBD2. CDR1 SQVTM and CDR2 ANQGSEA come from the germline V gene. With 6 bases clipped from V and 10 bases from J, the junction kept 9 bases outside the gene matches. CDR3 length equals 12 residues. CDR3: CSVPSGLPEQFF. The CDR3 DNA reads as TGCAGCGTACCTAGCGGCCTCCCCGAGCAGTTCTTC.

Only a few counts were recorded for this clonotype. The chain is built from TRBV5-1 and TRBJ2-4, with D perhaps assigned TRBD1 or TRBD2 (5 bases each). The CDR3 consists of 11 residues. Germline V gives CDR1 SGHRS, CDR2 YFSETQ. The V end lost 0 bases, the J end lost 12 bases, and 7 bases lay between the germline ends. The CDR3 protein is CASSLGGAQYF. DNA of the CDR3: TGCGCCAGCAGCTTGGGAGGGGCTCAGTACTTC.

This clonotype was detected many times. The chain is built from TRBV11-2 and TRBJ2-5; no reliable D call. CDR3 length equals 10 residues. V gave up 6 bases and J gave up 5 bases, with 4 bases separating them. Germline V gene data show CDR1 as SGHAT and CDR2 as FQNNGV. The CDR3 region has the DNA TGTGCCAGCAGTCATGAGACCCAGTACTTC. Residues: CASSHETQYF.

This clonotype was observed a few times. The chain links TRBV20-1 to TRBJ2-5; the D call may be TRBD1 or TRBD2 (5 bases each). The CDR3 is made up of 14 amino acids. Germline V gene sequence: CDR1 DFQATT, CDR2 SNEGSKA (reference sequence). V lost 0 bases to trimming and J lost 5 bases, with 13 bases between them. CDR3 loop: CSARDRGRSETQYF. The CDR3 DNA reads as TGCAGTGCTAGAGATCGGGGCCGTAGCGAGACCCAGTACTTC.

A few counts support this clonotype. The chain employs TRBV3-1 and TRBJ2-6, with a tentative D call TRBD1 (5 bases). This CDR3 spans 15 amino acids. The V gene's germline CDR1 is LGHDT and CDR2 YNNKEL (reference sequence). Trimming pared 2 bases from V and 2 bases from J, leaving 7 bases between. The CDR3 reads CASSQLGAGANVLTF. The CDR3 DNA is TGTGCCAGCAGCCAATTAGGGGCTGGGGCCAACGTCCTGACTTTC.

Comments on this clonotype: This clone may be a read error of a much larger clone one base away. The chain employs TRBV29-1 and TRBJ2-2, with TRBD1 identical over 9 bases. Germline loops: CDR1 SQVTM, CDR2 ANQGSEA. The CDR3 covers 14 residues. The CDR3 sequence: CSAKGTGFTGELSF. The CDR3 DNA reads TGCAGCGCCAAAGGGACAGGGTTCACCGGGGAGCTGTCTTTT.

The gene calls are TRBV6-5 and TRBJ1-4; D is undetermined. Germline loops: CDR1 MNHEY, CDR2 SVGAGI. V dropped 0 bases and J dropped 0 bases, with 11 bases sitting between them. The CDR3 is made up of 17 amino acids. CDR3 protein: CASSYSNKVATNEKLFF. DNA for the CDR3: TGTGCCAGCAGTTACTCGAATAAGGTCGCAACTAATGAAAAACTGTTTTTT.

This clonotype was counted at least ten times. The chain carries TRBV12-3 or TRBV12-4 and TRBJ2-1, with TRBD2 matching 12 bases. With V trimmed by 5 bases and J by 0 bases, 5 bases remained unmatched. This CDR3 has 17 amino acids. CDR3 bases: TGTGCCAGCAGTCGGACTAGCGGGACCCACTCCTACAATGAGCAGTTCTTC. Translation: CASSRTSGTHSYNEQFF.

The chain has TRBV20-1 and TRBJ1-1, with TRBD1 as a possible D gene (6 bases). In germline, CDR1 is DFQATT, CDR2 SNEGSKA (reference sequence). The CDR3 is 15 amino acids. Trimming took off 2 bases at V and 0 bases at J, with 13 bases between the two ends. The CDR3 DNA sequence: TGCAGTGCTAGACCGACACAGGGTATGAACACTGAAGCTTTCTTT. Protein product: CSARPTQGMNTEAFF.

The sample holds many counts of this clonotype. The chain combines TRBV20-1 with TRBJ2-3; the D is unclear. The V gene lost 0 bases and the J gene lost 2 bases, with 3 bases spanning the gap. Germline assignment: CDR1 DFQATT and CDR2 SNEGSKA (reference sequence). The CDR3 runs 12 residues. CDR3 sequence (DNA): TGCAGTGCTAGAGACAACACAGATACGCAGTATTTT. Its protein product is CSARDNTDTQYF.